This TCR beta chain was captured by sequencing in a study of blood T cell repertoires in COVID-19. Study-wide context: PBMCs, B-cell-depleted T cells, or T cells provided the cDNA or gDNA that made up the material.

The V gene's germline CDR1 is LNHDA and CDR2 SQIVND (reference sequence). V was pared by 6 bases and J by 5 bases, with 11 bases of the junction left unmatched. The CDR3 loop spans 15 amino acids. The protocol was immunoSEQ multiplex PCR, while the TCRdb copy is restricted to in-frame clones and leaves out a portion. The table has about 240,000 clones, 80% to 90% seen once. Before they entered the study, exposed participants had met a COVID-19 case within 2 weeks. This chain uses TRBV19 with TRBJ2-5, with TRBD2 matching 8 bases. The receptor comes from a woman in her thirties or forties who had been exposed to COVID-19. The source material was PBMCs or T cells enriched from blood (not recorded which). The CDR3 DNA reads as TGTGCCAGTAGAGCCGACTCCCGGGGGGGGGAGACCCAGTACTTC. It encodes CASRADSRGGETQYF.